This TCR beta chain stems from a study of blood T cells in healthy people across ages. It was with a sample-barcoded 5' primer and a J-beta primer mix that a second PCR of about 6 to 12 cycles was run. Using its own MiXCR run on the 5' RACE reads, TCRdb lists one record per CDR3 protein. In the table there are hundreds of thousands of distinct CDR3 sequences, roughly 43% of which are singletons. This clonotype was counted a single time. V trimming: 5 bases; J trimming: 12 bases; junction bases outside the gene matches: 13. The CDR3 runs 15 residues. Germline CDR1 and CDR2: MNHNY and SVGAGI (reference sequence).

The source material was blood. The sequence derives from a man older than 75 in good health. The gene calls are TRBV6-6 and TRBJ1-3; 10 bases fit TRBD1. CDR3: CASSIDRGLGNVIYF. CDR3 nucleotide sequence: TGTGCCAGCAGTATAGACAGGGGGCTTGGAAATGTCATATATTTT.